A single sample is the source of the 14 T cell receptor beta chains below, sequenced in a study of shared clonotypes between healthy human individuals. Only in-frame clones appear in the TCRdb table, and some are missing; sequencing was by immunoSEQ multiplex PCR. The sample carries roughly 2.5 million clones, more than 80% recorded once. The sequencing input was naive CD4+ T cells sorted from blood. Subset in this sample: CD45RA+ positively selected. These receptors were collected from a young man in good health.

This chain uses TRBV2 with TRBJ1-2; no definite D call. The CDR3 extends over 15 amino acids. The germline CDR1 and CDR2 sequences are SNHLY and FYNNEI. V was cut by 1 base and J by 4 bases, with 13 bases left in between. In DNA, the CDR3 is TGTGCCAGCAGTGAAGTTGCGGGTTCCGTCTATGGCTACACCTTC. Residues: CASSEVAGSVYGYTF.

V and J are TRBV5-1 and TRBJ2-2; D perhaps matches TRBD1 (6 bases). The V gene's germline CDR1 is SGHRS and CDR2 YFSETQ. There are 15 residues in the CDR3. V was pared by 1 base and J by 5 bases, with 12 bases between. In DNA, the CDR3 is TGCGCCAGCAGCTTGTCAGGGGCGAGGACCGGGGAGCTGTTTTTT. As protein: CASSLSGARTGELFF.

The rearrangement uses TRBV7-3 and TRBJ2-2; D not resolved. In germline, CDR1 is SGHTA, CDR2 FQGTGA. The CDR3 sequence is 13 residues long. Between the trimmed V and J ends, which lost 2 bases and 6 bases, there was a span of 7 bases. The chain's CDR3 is CASSLQFAGELFF. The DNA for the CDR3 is TGTGCCAGCAGCTTACAGTTCGCCGGGGAGCTGTTTTTT.

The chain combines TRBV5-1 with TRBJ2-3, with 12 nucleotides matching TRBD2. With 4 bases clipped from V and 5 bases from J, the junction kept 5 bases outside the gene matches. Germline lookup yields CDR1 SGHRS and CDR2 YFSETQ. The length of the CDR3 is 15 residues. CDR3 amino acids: CASSISTSGRDTQYF. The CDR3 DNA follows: TGCGCCAGCAGCATATCGACTAGCGGGAGAGATACGCAGTATTTT.

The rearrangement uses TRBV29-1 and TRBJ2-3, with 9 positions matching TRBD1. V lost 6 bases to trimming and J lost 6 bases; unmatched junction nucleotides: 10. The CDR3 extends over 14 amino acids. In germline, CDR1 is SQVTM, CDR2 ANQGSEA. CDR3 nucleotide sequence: TGCAGCGTCCCCCGGACAGGGGTCTCGGATACGCAGTATTTT. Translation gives CSVPRTGVSDTQYF.

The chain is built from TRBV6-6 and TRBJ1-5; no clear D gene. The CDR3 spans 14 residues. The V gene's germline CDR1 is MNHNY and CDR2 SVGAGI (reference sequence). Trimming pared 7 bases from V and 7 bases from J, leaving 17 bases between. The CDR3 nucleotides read TGTGCCAGCACAAAGTCGTCAGGTCCGCAGCCCCAGCATTTT. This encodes CASTKSSGPQPQHF.

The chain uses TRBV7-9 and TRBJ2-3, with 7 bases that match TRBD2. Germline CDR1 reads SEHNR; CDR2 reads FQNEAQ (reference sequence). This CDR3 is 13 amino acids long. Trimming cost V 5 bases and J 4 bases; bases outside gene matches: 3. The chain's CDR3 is CASSTGGPDTQYF. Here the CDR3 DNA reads TGTGCCAGCAGCACGGGGGGTCCAGATACGCAGTATTTT.

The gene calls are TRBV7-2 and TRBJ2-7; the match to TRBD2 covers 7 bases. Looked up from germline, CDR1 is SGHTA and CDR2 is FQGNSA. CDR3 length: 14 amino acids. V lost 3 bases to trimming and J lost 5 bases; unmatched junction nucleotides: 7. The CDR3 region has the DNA TGTGCCAGCAGCTTCGCTAGCGGTGCCAACGAGCAGTACTTC. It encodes CASSFASGANEQYF.

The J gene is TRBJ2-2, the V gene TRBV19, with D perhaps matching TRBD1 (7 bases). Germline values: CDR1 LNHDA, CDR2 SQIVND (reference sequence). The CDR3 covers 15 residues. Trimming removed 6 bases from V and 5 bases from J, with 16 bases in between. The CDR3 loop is CASSQRGLATGELFF. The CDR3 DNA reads TGTGCCAGTAGCCAGAGGGGGCTAGCGACCGGGGAGCTGTTTTTT.

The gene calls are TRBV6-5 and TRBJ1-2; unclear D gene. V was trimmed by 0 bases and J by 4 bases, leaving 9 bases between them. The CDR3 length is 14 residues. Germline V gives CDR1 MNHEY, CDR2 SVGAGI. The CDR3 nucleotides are TGTGCCAGCAGTTACTCGCTGGGATTCTATGGCTACACCTTC. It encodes CASSYSLGFYGYTF.

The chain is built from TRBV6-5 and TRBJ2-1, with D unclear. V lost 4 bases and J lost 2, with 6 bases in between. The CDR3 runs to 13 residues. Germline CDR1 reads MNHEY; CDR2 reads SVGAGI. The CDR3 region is CASSLGTYNEQFF. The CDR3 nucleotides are TGTGCCAGCAGTTTGGGAACCTACAATGAGCAGTTCTTC.

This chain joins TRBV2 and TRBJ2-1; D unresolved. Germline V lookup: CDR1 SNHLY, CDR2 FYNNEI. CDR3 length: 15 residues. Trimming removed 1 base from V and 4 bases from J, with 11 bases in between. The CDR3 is CASSEEDASYNEQFF. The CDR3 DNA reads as TGTGCCAGCAGTGAAGAGGACGCCAGTTACAATGAGCAGTTCTTC.

The CDR3 region is CASSYLGDNEQFF. The DNA of the CDR3 is TGTGCCAGCAGCTACCTAGGAGACAATGAGCAGTTCTTC. The genes are TRBV7-2 and TRBJ2-1; D not resolved. The CDR3 covers 13 residues. The V gene's germline CDR1 is SGHTA and CDR2 FQGNSA. V was pared by 4 bases and J by 5 bases, with 9 bases between. Full variable domain (remainder filled in from reference TRBV7-2 and TRBJ2-1): GAGVSQSPSNKVTEKGKDVELRCDPISGHTALYWYRQSLGQGLEFLIYFQGNSAPDKSGLPSDRFSAERTGGSVSTLTIQRTQQEDSAVYLCASSYLGDNEQFFGPGTRLTVL.

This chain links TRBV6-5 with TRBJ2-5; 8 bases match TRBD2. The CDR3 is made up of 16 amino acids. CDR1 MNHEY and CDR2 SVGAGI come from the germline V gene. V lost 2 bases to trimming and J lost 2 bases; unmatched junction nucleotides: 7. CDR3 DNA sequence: TGTGCCAGCAGTTACGCCGCGGGAGGAGGGCAAGAGACCCAGTACTTC. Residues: CASSYAAGGGQETQYF.